Listed here are 4 T cell receptor beta chains from one sample, sequenced in a study of shared clonotypes between healthy human individuals. Profiled with immunoSEQ multiplex PCR; TCRdb holds only in-frame clones, not every one. The data show some 2.1 million clones, roughly 94% seen once. Sequenced: naive CD4+ T cells sorted from blood. Subset of the sample: CD45RA+ positively selected. Receptors originate from a man aged 18 to 30 in good health.

This clone was seen a single time. Other nucleotide sequences from this sample produce the same CDR3. The chain combines TRBV6-5 with TRBJ1-4; TRBD1 aligns across 7 bases. Trimming cost V 6 bases and J 8 bases; bases outside gene matches: 3. Germline V gives CDR1 MNHEY, CDR2 SVGAGI. This CDR3 spans 12 amino acids. The CDR3 DNA reads TGTGCCAGCAGCCTGGACAGGGAAAAACTGTTTTTT. Amino acid sequence: CASSLDREKLFF.

The J gene is TRBJ2-2, the V gene TRBV7-9; no firm D call. V lost 2 bases and J lost 0, with 7 bases in between. CDR1 and CDR2 from the germline V gene are SEHNR and FQNEAQ (reference sequence). This CDR3 comprises 15 residues. CDR3 DNA sequence: TGTGCCAGCAGCTTAAACTGGGCGAACACCGGGGAGCTGTTTTTT. Its protein product is CASSLNWANTGELFF.

This sequence joins TRBV5-1 and TRBJ2-7, with D possibly TRBD1 on 6 matching bases. Germline V gene data show CDR1 as SGHRS and CDR2 as YFSETQ. V was pared by 2 bases and J by 7 bases, with 10 bases between. The CDR3 has 12 amino acids. CDR3 region: CASSLPQGEQYF. In DNA, the CDR3 is TGCGCCAGCAGCTTACCTCAGGGGGAGCAGTACTTC.

The chain combines TRBV5-4 with TRBJ2-3; a possible D gene is TRBD1 (6 bases). Per germline, CDR1 SGHNT and CDR2 YYREEE (reference sequence). The CDR3 is 15 residues long. Trimming took 2 bases from V and 4 from J, leaving 14 bases between them. CDR3: CASSLSRGTSDTQYF. The CDR3 DNA reads as TGTGCCAGCAGCTTAAGTCGAGGGACATCAGATACGCAGTATTTT.